The 10 T cell receptor beta chains given below trace back to one sample, sequenced in a study (dated by TCRdb to 2013 to 2016). Receptor libraries were prepared by 5' RACE. The run used an Illumina MiSeq. Using fastp trimming at Q25 and MiXCR clonotype assembly, TCRdb reanalyzed the public sequencing data and kept in-frame beta chains. A single entry per CDR3 protein holds the most common genes and DNA from its merged rows. The sample profile shows under 65,000 distinct CDR3 sequences; about 28% of them were found once. The top ten clones comprise approximately 3% of the sample. Sequencing was carried out using tumor-infiltrating memory CD4+ T cells sorted from the breast tumor. In light of the paper, this sample's cell subset or site label describes: memory CD4+ T cells, CD4+CD45RO+CD25-. The receptors come from a female donor with breast cancer.

To note about this clonotype: The junction does not match germline at one end; this may be a read error. The chain carries TRBV6-2 or TRBV6-3 and TRBJ2-3, with D maybe TRBD2 (6 bases). This CDR3 has 12 residues. Germline CDR1 is MNHEY and CDR2 is SVGEGT. The chain's CDR3 is CASSRLVATQYF. The CDR3 region has the DNA TGCGCCAGCAGCAGACTAGTCGCTACGCAGTATTTT.

In DNA, the CDR3 is TGTGCCAGCTTGAAGGACAGGAGGGGGTACTACGAGCAGTACTTC. It specifies CASLKDRRGYYEQYF. The rearrangement links TRBV6-1 to TRBJ2-7; tentatively, D is TRBD1 (7 bases). V gave up 8 bases and J gave up 3 bases, with 20 bases separating them. Germline V gene lookup returns CDR1 MNHNS and CDR2 SASEGT. This CDR3 region has 15 residues.

A word on this clonotype: This may come from a read error, since a much larger clone is one base off. The V and J genes are TRBV12-3 or TRBV12-4 and TRBJ1-6, with D hard to call. The V end was cut by 6 bases, the J end by 10 bases, with 13 bases between. This CDR3 comprises 13 residues. CDR3 DNA: TGTGCCAGCAGCTATCAGGTTAGGTCACCCCTCCACTTT. This gives the protein CASSYQVRSPLHF.

This clonotype was observed many times. The chain joins TRBV5-1 to TRBJ1-2, with TRBD1 as a possible D gene (6 bases). This CDR3 region has 15 residues. Germline V lookup: CDR1 SGHRS, CDR2 YFSETQ. V dropped 5 bases and J dropped 3 bases, with 17 bases sitting between them. The CDR3 spells CASSTDGQNDYGYTF. For the CDR3, the DNA is TGCGCCAGCAGTACCGACGGACAGAACGACTATGGCTACACCTTC.

This sequence joins TRBV5-4 and TRBJ1-1, with D unresolved. V gave up 2 bases and J gave up 11 bases, with 13 bases separating them. CDR1 is SGHNT, CDR2 YYREEE, per germline (reference sequence). This CDR3 region has 12 residues. This CDR3 is CASSFAGHLAFF. CDR3 nucleotide sequence: TGTGCCAGCAGCTTTGCAGGCCATCTGGCTTTCTTT.

CDR3 bases: TGTGCCAGCAGCTTAACTAGCGGGAGGGCCCATGAGCAGTTCTTC. It translates to CASSLTSGRAHEQFF. The chain couples TRBV7-2 to TRBJ2-1; 13 bases are shared with TRBD2. After removal of 2 bases from V and 8 bases from J, the junction contained 3 bases not matched to a gene. CDR3 size: 15 residues. The V gene's germline CDR1 is SGHTA and CDR2 FQGNSA.

The CDR3 DNA is TGCGCCAGCAGCTTGTACCGGGACGGTGGGGGAGGCTACACCTTC. It codes for CASSLYRDGGGGYTF. The chain carries TRBV5-1 and TRBJ1-2; a weak D match, TRBD1 (5 bases). Trimming shortened V by 1 base and J by 8 bases, and 18 bases separated the two germline ends. CDR3 length: 15 amino acids. Per germline, CDR1 SGHRS and CDR2 YFSETQ.

This clonotype was recorded a few times. The rearrangement links TRBV7-6 to TRBJ2-5; D not certain. Germline-derived CDR1 and CDR2 are SGHVS and FNYEAQ. This CDR3 contains 12 residues. Trimming took 2 bases from V and 5 from J, leaving 6 bases between them. CDR3 residues: CASSLQLETQYF. DNA of the CDR3: TGTGCCAGCAGCTTACAGCTGGAGACCCAGTACTTC.

This clonotype was seen only a few times. This chain joins TRBV18 and TRBJ1-4; D ambiguous. The V end lost 0 bases, the J end lost 6 bases, and 11 bases lay between the germline ends. This CDR3 has 15 amino acids. CDR1 KGHSH and CDR2 LQKENI come from the germline V gene. CDR3 amino acids: CASSPPSSMHEKLFF. The CDR3 nucleotides read TGTGCCAGCTCACCACCGTCGTCGATGCATGAAAAACTGTTTTTT.

The rearrangement links TRBV19 to TRBJ1-1; unclear D gene. The CDR3 runs 14 residues. CDR1 and CDR2 (germline): LNHDA, SQIVND (reference sequence). V dropped 5 bases and J dropped 1 base, with 11 bases sitting between them. CDR3 in DNA: TGTGCCAGTAGTCCATCGACGGAGAACACTGAAGCTTTCTTT. This gives the protein CASSPSTENTEAFF.